This T cell receptor (beta chain) was identified during a study of OX40 agonist ivuxolimab in advanced cancers. Study outcomes and limitations: Among expanded peripheral T cells, antigen specificity went undetermined. Some nonresponders also had low normalized T-cell clonal expansion.

Remarks on this clone: What it recognizes is unknown.

This CDR3 is 13 amino acids long. CDR1 is WNHNN and CDR2 is SYGVQD in the germline V gene (reference sequence). V shed 4 bases and J 3 bases; nucleotides not matched to a gene: 3. Libraries were prepared by immunoSEQ multiplex PCR; TCRdb keeps only in-frame clonotypes and omits some of them. The repertoire holds about 79,000 clones, with 75% to 95% as singletons. The TCR comes from an adult with an advanced solid tumor such as melanoma, head and neck, liver or kidney cancer. The chain carries TRBV10-1 and TRBJ2-7; 7 bases agree with TRBD2. This material consisted of CD4+ or CD8+ T cells sorted from blood, taken in a trial of the OX40 agonist ivuxolimab. CDR3 in amino acids: CASSAASGYEQYF. CDR3 nucleotide sequence: TGCGCCAGCAGTGCGGCTAGCGGCTACGAGCAGTACTTC.